These T cell receptor beta chains were read from a single sample in a study of T cell changes during pregnancy in multiple sclerosis. Libraries were prepared by immunoSEQ multiplex PCR; TCRdb keeps only in-frame clonotypes and omits some of them. Found here are tens of thousands of clones, just over 90% of them singletons; the top ten hold more than 0.9%. Sequencing was performed on peripheral blood, taken in the third trimester of pregnancy. The receptors were gathered from a female donor with multiple sclerosis, enrolled in a pregnancy study. Each CDR3 is given with its conserved first and last residue. D genes are given only for firm matches. The size of a clone is reported for some rows only, either as once, few or many, or as a class for expanded clones.

>-|TRBJ2-5|TRBV5-1|TRBD2
CASSPLSSGRKGETQYF
TGCGCCAGCAGCCCATTATCTAGCGGGAGGAAGGGAGAGACCCAGTACTTC
>-|TRBJ1-3|TRBV7-9|-
CASSPRTASSGNTIYF
TGTGCCAGCAGCCCAAGGACAGCCAGCTCTGGAAACACCATATATTTT
>once|TRBJ2-2|TRBV5-4|-
CASSLVDSGAHGELFF
TGTGCCAGCAGCTTGGTCGATTCAGGGGCCCACGGGGAGCTGTTTTTT
>-|TRBJ1-2|TRBV6-6|TRBD1
CASRGTVYGYTF
TGTGCCAGCAGGGGGACAGTCTATGGCTACACCTTC
>-|TRBJ1-5|TRBV18|TRBD1
CASSPPGTGLRNQPQHF
TGTGCCAGCTCACCACCCGGGACAGGCCTTAGGAATCAGCCCCAGCATTTT
>-|TRBJ1-3|TRBV28|-
CASSSSGAHGNTIYF
TGTGCCAGCAGTTCATCAGGGGCCCACGGAAACACCATATATTTT
>-|TRBJ2-1|TRBV9|TRBD1
CASSDPRDSERAYNEQFF
TGTGCCAGCAGCGACCCCCGGGACAGCGAAAGAGCCTACAATGAGCAGTTCTTC
>few|TRBJ1-3|TRBV6-6|-
CASSSQGNTIYF
TGTGCCAGCAGTTCTCAGGGAAACACCATATATTTT
>-|TRBJ2-1|TRBV2|-
CASSLGGGTYNEQFF
TGTGCCAGCAGCTTAGGGGGGGGGACCTACAATGAGCAGTTCTTC
>-|TRBJ2-7|TRBV4-1|TRBD2
CASSQYTSGRYEQYF
TGCGCCAGCAGCCAATATACTAGCGGACGGTACGAGCAGTACTTC
>-|TRBJ2-2|TRBV7-9|-
CASSLGTSRTGELFF
TGTGCCAGCAGCTTAGGAACTTCTCGGACCGGGGAGCTGTTTTTT
>-|TRBJ2-1|TRBV27|-
CASSPPARDRQFF
TGTGCCAGCAGTCCCCCGGCGAGGGATAGGCAGTTCTTC